The sequence of this T cell receptor (beta chain) was determined in a study of blood T cell repertoires in COVID-19. For the study at large: Nucleic acid was either cDNA or gDNA, and it came from T cells, B-cell-depleted T cells, or PBMCs.

In the authors' methods: Researchers report that nucleated cell counts were estimated from reference gene primer amplification. Here immunoSEQ multiplex PCR was the method, and the copy in TCRdb shows in-frame clones only, minus some. V and J calls and clone size are those listed in that table; D and trimming were worked out from the DNA. The table shows roughly 170,000 clones, with approximately 80% occurring only once. The sequenced sample consisted of peripheral blood. This clonotype originated in a human donor in a cohort sampled during active COVID-19.

The CDR3 region is CSVENPDNYGYTF. The CDR3 DNA reads as TGCAGCGTTGAAAATCCAGATAACTATGGCTACACCTTC. This chain links TRBV29-1 with TRBJ1-2; D ambiguous. The CDR3 contains 13 residues. CDR1 is SQVTM and CDR2 is ANQGSEA in the germline V gene. Between the trimmed V and J ends, which lost 2 bases and 1 base, there was a span of 8 bases.